The rows below give T cell receptor beta chains drawn from one sample of a study of blood T cells in healthy people across ages. TCRdb re-called the 5' RACE reads with MiXCR, one entry per CDR3 protein. The sample includes fewer than 1,000,000 distinct CDR3 sequences, 35% to 50% of them seen just once. The sequenced material came from blood. Source of these receptors: a man aged 80 or over in good health. The CDR3 runs from the conserved cysteine through the conserved F or W. A D gene is named only where the DNA matches it firmly. Where a row states a size, it is once, few, many or the class of an expanded clone; other rows omit it.

abundance,v_gene,d_gene,j_gene,CDR3aa,CDR3nt
NA,TRBV25-1,NA,TRBJ1-5,CASSGYNQPQHF,TGTGCCAGCAGTGGGTACAATCAGCCCCAGCATTTT
NA,TRBV2,NA,TRBJ2-1,CTVRNEQFF,TGTACAGTACGCAATGAGCAGTTCTTC
many,TRBV12-3/TRBV12-4,NA,TRBJ2-7,CASSPSSMDEQYF,TGTGCCAGCAGTCCGTCTAGCATGGACGAGCAGTACTTC
NA,TRBV27,TRBD2,TRBJ2-1,CASSPRTSGPLTYNEQFF,TGTGCCAGCAGTCCCAGGACTAGCGGGCCTCTAACCTACAATGAGCAGTTCTTC
few,TRBV15,NA,TRBJ2-7,CATSRSGGYYEQYF,TGTGCCACCAGCAGATCCGGGGGCTATTACGAGCAGTACTTC
few,TRBV19,NA,TRBJ2-4,CASSIRDIQYF,TGTGCCAGTAGTATTAGAGACATTCAGTACTTC
many,TRBV20-1,NA,TRBJ2-7,CSAEGGGSYEQYF,TGCAGTGCAGAGGGGGGGGGATCGTACGAGCAGTACTTC
many,TRBV27,NA,TRBJ2-3,CASWEQGHTDTQYF,TGTGCCAGTTGGGAACAGGGCCACACAGATACGCAGTATTTT
once,TRBV9,NA,TRBJ2-3,CASQTRWGGDTQYF,TGTGCCTCTCAAACTCGGTGGGGTGGCGATACGCAGTATTTT
NA,TRBV29-1,NA,TRBJ2-7,CSVDFGTRAYEQYF,TGCAGCGTTGACTTTGGGACAAGAGCCTACGAGCAGTACTTC
NA,TRBV27,NA,TRBJ2-2,CASSQTKGPTGELFF,TGTGCCAGCAGTCAAACCAAGGGCCCGACCGGGGAGCTGTTTTTT
NA,TRBV29-1,NA,TRBJ2-2,CSVAVGPHLNTGELFF,TGCAGCGTAGCGGTAGGACCGCACCTTAACACCGGGGAGCTGTTTTTT
many,TRBV7-3,NA,TRBJ2-1,CASSLGYSSYNEQFF,TGTGCCAGCAGCTTAGGGTATAGCTCCTACAATGAGCAGTTCTTC
NA,TRBV29-1,TRBD1,TRBJ1-5,CSFRTGGDQPQHF,TGCAGCTTCCGGACAGGGGGCGATCAGCCCCAGCATTTT
NA,TRBV4-1,NA,TRBJ2-1,CASSLPPGRSYYNEQFF,TGCGCCAGCAGCCTCCCACCGGGGCGATCGTATTACAATGAGCAGTTCTTC
NA,TRBV29-1,NA,TRBJ1-1,CSVEGTNTEAFF,TGCAGCGTTGAGGGGACGAACACTGAAGCTTTCTTT
NA,TRBV20-1,NA,TRBJ2-6,CSANRAGANVLTF,TGCAGTGCAAACAGGGCTGGGGCCAACGTCCTGACTTTC
once,TRBV7-2,NA,TRBJ2-1,CASSSTRGNNEQFF,TGTGCCAGCAGCTCTACTAGGGGGAACAATGAGCAGTTCTTC
few,TRBV4-3,TRBD2,TRBJ2-7,CASSNFLAGVGEQYF,TGCGCCAGCAGTAACTTTTTAGCGGGAGTCGGCGAGCAGTACTTC
few,TRBV3-1,TRBD2,TRBJ2-1,CASSPRLAGLLYNEQFF,TGTGCCAGCAGTCCGAGACTAGCGGGCCTTTTATACAATGAGCAGTTCTTC
NA,TRBV12-3/TRBV12-4,TRBD1,TRBJ2-2,CASSPTDRGLVGRDNTGELFF,TGTGCCAGCAGCCCTACAGACAGGGGGCTTGTCGGGAGGGACAACACCGGGGAGCTGTTTTTT
NA,TRBV4-3,TRBD2,TRBJ2-1,CASSQGASGSSNERFF,TGCGCCAGCAGCCAAGGGGCTAGCGGCAGCTCCAATGAGCGGTTCTTC
NA,TRBV5-1,TRBD2,TRBJ2-6,CASSHQASGNSGANVLTF,TGCGCCAGCAGCCACCAGGCTAGCGGTAATTCTGGGGCCAACGTCCTGACTTTC
few,TRBV20-1,NA,TRBJ2-3,CSQPGPDYTDTQYF,TGCAGCCAACCAGGGCCGGACTACACAGATACGCAGTATTTT
NA,TRBV20-1,NA,TRBJ2-7,CSAGGHHYEQYF,TGCAGTGCTGGGGGACACCACTACGAGCAGTACTTC
few,TRBV20-1,TRBD1,TRBJ2-5,CSATPGQGASGQYF,TGCAGTGCTACACCGGGACAGGGGGCATCGGGGCAGTACTTC
NA,TRBV6-2/TRBV6-3,NA,TRBJ1-1,CASSSRTGRVTEAFF,TGTGCCAGCAGTTCCCGGACCGGGAGGGTCACTGAGGCTTTCTTT
NA,TRBV5-6,NA,TRBJ2-1,CASSYPGSSSYNEQFF,TGTGCCAGCAGCTACCCGGGGAGTAGCTCCTACAATGAGCAGTTCTTC
many,TRBV6-2/TRBV6-3,TRBD2,TRBJ2-7,CASRYRTSGTYEQYF,TGTGCCAGCCGCTACCGGACTAGCGGGACTTACGAGCAGTACTTC
NA,TRBV6-6,NA,TRBJ1-2,CASRNGDYGYTF,TGTGCCAGCAGGAATGGTGACTATGGCTACACCTTC
NA,TRBV10-1,NA,TRBJ2-5,CASSSRTRGETQYF,TGCGCCAGCAGTTCCCGTACTCGAGGGGAGACCCAGTACTTC
NA,TRBV25-1,NA,TRBJ2-7,CASRASLGYEQYF,TGTGCCAGCAGAGCTAGCTTGGGTTACGAGCAGTACTTC
few,TRBV20-1,TRBD2,TRBJ2-7,CSAQDPGLTSGSFYEQYF,TGCAGTGCTCAAGATCCGGGGTTGACTAGCGGGAGTTTCTACGAGCAGTACTTC
few,TRBV6-4,TRBD2,TRBJ2-1,CASSVGLAEANEQFF,TGTGCCAGCAGTGTCGGACTAGCGGAGGCGAATGAGCAGTTCTTC
NA,TRBV20-1,NA,TRBJ2-7,CSASPGSSPYNEQYF,TGCAGTGCTAGCCCCGGGAGCAGCCCTTACAATGAGCAGTACTTC
NA,TRBV5-1,TRBD2,TRBJ2-3,CASSPRWLAGTDTRYF,TGCGCCAGCAGCCCTCGTTGGCTAGCGGGCACAGATACGCGGTATTTT
few,TRBV7-2,NA,TRBJ1-1,CASSLSGVMNTEAFF,TGTGCCAGCAGCTTATCAGGGGTCATGAACACTGAAGCTTTCTTT
NA,TRBV7-6,TRBD1,TRBJ2-5,CASSYGTGTQETQYF,TGTGCCAGCAGCTATGGGACAGGGACCCAAGAGACCCAGTACTTC
NA,TRBV4-3,NA,TRBJ2-5,CASSSSSSGGRETQYF,TGCGCCAGCAGCTCATCGAGTAGCGGAGGTCGAGAGACCCAGTACTTC
NA,TRBV12-3/TRBV12-4,NA,TRBJ1-5,CASSLVRGNQPQHF,TGTGCCAGCAGTTTAGTCCGGGGCAATCAGCCCCAGCATTTT
NA,TRBV7-9,NA,TRBJ1-2,CASSIAGSLKGYTF,TGTGCCAGCAGTATCGCAGGCTCTCTAAAGGGCTACACCTTC
few,TRBV12-3/TRBV12-4,NA,TRBJ2-7,CASSFLGAPTYEQYF,TGTGCCAGCAGTTTTTTAGGTGCCCCAACCTACGAGCAGTACTTC